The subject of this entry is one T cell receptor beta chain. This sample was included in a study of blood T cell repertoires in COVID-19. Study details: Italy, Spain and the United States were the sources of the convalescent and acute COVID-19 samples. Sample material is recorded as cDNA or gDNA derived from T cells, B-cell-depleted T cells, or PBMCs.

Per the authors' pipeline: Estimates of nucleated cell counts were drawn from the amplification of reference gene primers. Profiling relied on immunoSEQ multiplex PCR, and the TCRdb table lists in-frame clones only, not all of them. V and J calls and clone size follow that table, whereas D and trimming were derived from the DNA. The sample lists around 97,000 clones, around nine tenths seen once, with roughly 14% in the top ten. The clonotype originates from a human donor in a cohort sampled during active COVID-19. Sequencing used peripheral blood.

The CDR3 DNA reads as TGTGCCAGCAGCTTGGCCCCCTCTAGCGGGAGTTACGAGCAGTACTTC. It translates to CASSLAPSSGSYEQYF. The rearrangement joins TRBV5-5 to TRBJ2-7; the match to TRBD2 covers 10 bases. This CDR3 has 16 amino acids. Germline assignment: CDR1 SGHKS and CDR2 YYEKEE (reference sequence). V shed 0 bases, J shed 4 bases, and the junction held 7 bases outside the gene matches.